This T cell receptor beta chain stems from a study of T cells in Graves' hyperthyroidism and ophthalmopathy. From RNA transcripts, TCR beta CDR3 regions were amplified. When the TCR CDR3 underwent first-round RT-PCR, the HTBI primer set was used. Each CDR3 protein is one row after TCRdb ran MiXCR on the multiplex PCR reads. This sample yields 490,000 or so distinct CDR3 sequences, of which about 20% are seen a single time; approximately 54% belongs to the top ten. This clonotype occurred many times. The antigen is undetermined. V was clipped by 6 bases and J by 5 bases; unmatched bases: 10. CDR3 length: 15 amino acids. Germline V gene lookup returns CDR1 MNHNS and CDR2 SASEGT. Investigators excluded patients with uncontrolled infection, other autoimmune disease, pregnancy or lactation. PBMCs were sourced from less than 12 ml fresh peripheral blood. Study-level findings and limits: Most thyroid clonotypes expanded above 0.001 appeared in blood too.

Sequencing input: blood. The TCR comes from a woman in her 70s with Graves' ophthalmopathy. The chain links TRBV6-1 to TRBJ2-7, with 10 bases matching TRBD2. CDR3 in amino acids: CASRTGLAIDNEQYF. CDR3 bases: TGTGCCAGCAGAACGGGACTAGCGATCGACAACGAGCAGTACTTC.